This TCR beta chain appears in the sequencing data of a study of T cells in Graves' hyperthyroidism and ophthalmopathy (dated by TCRdb to between 2017 and 2020). Some background on the complete study: Peripheral blood samples were taken at the time of initial diagnosis, prior to any treatment. To identify TCR V-J signatures that set the groups apart, the researchers used a discovery cohort of 100 or so patients, made up of around 42 with Graves' ophthalmopathy and 55 to 65 with stable Graves' hyperthyroidism. Prospective prediction of ophthalmopathy was tested in an independent validation cohort consisting of fewer than 20 hyperthyroidism patients and some 16 patients who later progressed to ophthalmopathy. The roughly 100 discovery patients were randomly divided into training and test sets at a 7:3 ratio. In roughly six Graves' hyperthyroidism patients, the study also compared T-cell repertoires from thyroid tissue with T-cell repertoires from blood. After blood sampling, hyperthyroidism patients were treated with methimazole at a starting dose of 30 mg daily, and ophthalmopathy patients were treated with high-dose intravenous methylprednisolone. The paper reports TCR Vbeta CDR3 sequencing of 130 to 150 peripheral blood samples: approximately 41 ophthalmopathy, 75 to 80 hyperthyroidism and about 17 progressor patients. Overall study outcomes, separate from this receptor: Blood samples also contained most of the expanded thyroid clonotypes (frequency above 0.001), which suggests that blood repertoires may reflect thyroid immune responses. A model built on a 13 V-J signature distinguished ophthalmopathy from stable hyperthyroidism, reaching roughly 88% sensitivity and under 84% specificity in cross-validation and 80%/75% in testing. No statistical method was used to fix the sample size in advance, and group allocation was not hidden from the investigators. In validation, the model predicted progression to ophthalmopathy a median of about 5.9 months before onset, with roughly 70% sensitivity and around 76% specificity.

From the cysteine through the phenylalanine, the CDR3 covers 14 amino acids. The read is trimmed to its CDR3 DNA, 42 bases read in frame from base 1. V loses 5 bases, J loses 6 bases, and the germline ends lie 14 bases apart. CDR1 and CDR2 (MNHEY, SVGEGT) derive from the germline V gene. The TCR beta CDR3 regions were amplified from the RNA transcripts. A first-round RT-PCR of the TCR CDR3 used the HTBI primer set with the Qiagen OneStep RT-PCR kit. The libraries were constructed in a second round of multiplex PCR and then size-selected and purified. Paired-end sequencing of the libraries was performed with 100 bp reads on an Illumina HiSeq2000. The authors' analysis ran thus. Raw data were processed with SOAPnuke, discarding reads with adapters, uncalled bases, mean Phred below 15, or no exact constant-primer or identifier match. COPE v1.2.5 was used to merge the high-quality paired reads, and each unique nucleotide sequence was defined as a clonotype. MiTCR v1.1 was used to align the clonotypes against IMGT TRBV, TRBD and TRBJ reference segments. The analysis included only V-J combinations with a frequency above 0.0001, which together covered 98% to 99.2% of the repertoires. The TCS score was defined as F50 (clonal expansion) divided by E x V (chaos), with BLOSUM62-based TCRdist calculated between CDR3 peptides within each V-J. Welch's t-statistics and random forest reduced fewer than 550 V-J features to roughly 13, which were used in a naive Bayes classifier (R e1071). TCRdb ran its own pipeline on the public reads, namely fastp trimming at Q25 and MiXCR clone calling, and kept in-frame beta chains. Rows with one shared CDR3 protein collapse into an entry with the most common genes and DNA. V and J calls and clone size were set by TCRdb, not the authors. Recorded for this sample are hundreds of thousands of distinct CDR3 sequences; around a sixth of them occurred a single time. The ten largest make up roughly a sixth of the sample.

This clonotype was picked up a small number of times. It has no known antigen specificity. Base qualities were left out, and no much larger clone turns up one base away. Hyperthyroidism patients were aged 18 to 65 years and newly diagnosed, with disease duration of less than 2 months. Any patient with an uncontrolled infection, another autoimmune disease, pregnancy or lactation was excluded. Diagnoses were based on clinical symptoms, serum thyroxine and TRAb, thyroid ultrasound and orbital computed tomography. For progressor patients, blood was drawn at the first diagnosis of hyperthyroidism, before any ophthalmopathy symptoms had appeared. PBMCs were isolated from about 9 ml of fresh peripheral blood by Ficoll-Paque density gradient centrifugation. Patients classed as progressors first received a Graves' hyperthyroidism diagnosis and then went on to develop ophthalmopathy during follow-up. Total RNA was extracted with Trizol reagent, and quality was checked on an Agilent 2100 Bioanalyzer.

The sequencing sample was made of blood. This TCR derives from a woman aged 45-59 years with Graves' hyperthyroidism that later progressed to Graves' ophthalmopathy. The chain was built from TRBV6-2 or TRBV6-3 and TRBJ1-5, and perhaps TRBD1 as D gene, on 5 matching bases. Read as DNA, the sequence is TGTGCCAGCAGTGTTACCCAGGGATCTCAGCCCCAGCATTTT. The encoded protein is CASSVTQGSQPQHF.